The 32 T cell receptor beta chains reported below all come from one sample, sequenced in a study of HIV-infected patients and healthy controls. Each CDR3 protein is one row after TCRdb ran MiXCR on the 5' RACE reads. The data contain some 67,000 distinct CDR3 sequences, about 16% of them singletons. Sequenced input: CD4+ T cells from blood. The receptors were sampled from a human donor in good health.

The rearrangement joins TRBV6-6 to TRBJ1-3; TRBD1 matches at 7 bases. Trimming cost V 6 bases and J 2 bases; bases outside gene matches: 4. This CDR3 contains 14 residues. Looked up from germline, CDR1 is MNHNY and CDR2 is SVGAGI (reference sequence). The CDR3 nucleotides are TGTGCCAGCAGCGAAGGGACAGCTGGAAACACCATATATTTT. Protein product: CASSEGTAGNTIYF.

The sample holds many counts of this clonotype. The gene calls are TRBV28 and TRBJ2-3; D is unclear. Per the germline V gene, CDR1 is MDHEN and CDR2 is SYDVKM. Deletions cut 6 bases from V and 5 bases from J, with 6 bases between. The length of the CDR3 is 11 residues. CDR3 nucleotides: TGTGCCAGCAGACGATTAGATACGCAGTATTTT. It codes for CASRRLDTQYF.

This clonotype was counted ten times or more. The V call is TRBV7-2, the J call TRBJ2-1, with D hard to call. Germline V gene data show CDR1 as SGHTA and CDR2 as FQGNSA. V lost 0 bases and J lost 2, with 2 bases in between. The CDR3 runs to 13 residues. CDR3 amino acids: CASSLATYNEQFF. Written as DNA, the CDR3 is TGTGCCAGCAGCTTAGCCACCTACAATGAGCAGTTCTTC. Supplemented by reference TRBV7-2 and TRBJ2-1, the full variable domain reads GAGVSQSPSNKVTEKGKDVELRCDPISGHTALYWYRQSLGQGLEFLIYFQGNSAPDKSGLPSDRFSAERTGGSVSTLTIQRTQQEDSAVYLCASSLATYNEQFFGPGTRLTVL.

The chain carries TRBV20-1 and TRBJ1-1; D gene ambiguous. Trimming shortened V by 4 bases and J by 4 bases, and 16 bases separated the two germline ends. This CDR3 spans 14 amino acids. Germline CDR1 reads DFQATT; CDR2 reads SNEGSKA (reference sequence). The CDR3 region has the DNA TGCAGTGCTACACATCGTGCCCGCTCCACTGAAGCTTTCTTT. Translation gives CSATHRARSTEAFF.

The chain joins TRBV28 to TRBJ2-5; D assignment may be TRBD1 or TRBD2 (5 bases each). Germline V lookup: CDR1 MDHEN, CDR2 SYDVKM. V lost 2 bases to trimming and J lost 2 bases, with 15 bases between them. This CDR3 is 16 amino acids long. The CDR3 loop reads CASSLPGTSKQETQYF. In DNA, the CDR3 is TGTGCCAGCAGTTTACCCGGGACCTCCAAACAAGAGACCCAGTACTTC.

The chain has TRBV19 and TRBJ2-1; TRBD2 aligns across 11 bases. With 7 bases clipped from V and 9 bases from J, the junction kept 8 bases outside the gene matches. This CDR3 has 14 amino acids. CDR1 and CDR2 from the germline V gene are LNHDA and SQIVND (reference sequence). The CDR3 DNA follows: TGTGCCAGTAACATAGCGGGAGGGCTGGGTGAGCAGTTCTTC. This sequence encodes CASNIAGGLGEQFF.

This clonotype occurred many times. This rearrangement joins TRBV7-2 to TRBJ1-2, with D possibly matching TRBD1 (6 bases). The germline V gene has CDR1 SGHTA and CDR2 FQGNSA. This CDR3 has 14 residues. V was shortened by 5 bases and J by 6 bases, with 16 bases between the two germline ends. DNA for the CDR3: TGTGCCAGCAGCATAACAGGGAAGATGCATGGCTACACCTTC. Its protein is CASSITGKMHGYTF.

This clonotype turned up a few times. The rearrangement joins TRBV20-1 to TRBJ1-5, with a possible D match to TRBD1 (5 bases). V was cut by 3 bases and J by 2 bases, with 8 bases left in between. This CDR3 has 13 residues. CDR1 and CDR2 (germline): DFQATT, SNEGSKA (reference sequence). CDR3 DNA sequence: TGCAGTGCTAGTAGGGGCGGCAATCAGCCCCAGCATTTT. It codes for CSASRGGNQPQHF.

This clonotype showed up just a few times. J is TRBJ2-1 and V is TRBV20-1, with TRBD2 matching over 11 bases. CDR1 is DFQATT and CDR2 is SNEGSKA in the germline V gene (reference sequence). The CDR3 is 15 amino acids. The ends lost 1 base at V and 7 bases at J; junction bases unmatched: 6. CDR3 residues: CSARGSSGGGNEQFF. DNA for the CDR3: TGCAGTGCTAGAGGGAGTAGCGGGGGGGGGAATGAGCAGTTCTTC.

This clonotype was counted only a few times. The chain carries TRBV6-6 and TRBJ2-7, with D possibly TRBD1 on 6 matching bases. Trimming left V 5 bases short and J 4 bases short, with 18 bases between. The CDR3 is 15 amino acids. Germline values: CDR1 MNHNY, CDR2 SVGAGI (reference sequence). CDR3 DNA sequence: TGTGCCAGCAGTGCCCCCCAAGGGGGTCGGTACGAGCAGTACTTC. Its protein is CASSAPQGGRYEQYF.

Here the CDR3 reads CASSKGQGGNQPQHF. The DNA of the CDR3 is TGTGCCAGTAGTAAGGGACAGGGTGGCAATCAGCCCCAGCATTTT. The rearrangement uses TRBV19 and TRBJ1-5; 9 nucleotides agree with TRBD1. V trimming: 4 bases; J trimming: 2 bases; junction bases outside the gene matches: 3. The CDR3 is made up of 15 amino acids. Germline lookup yields CDR1 LNHDA and CDR2 SQIVND (reference sequence).

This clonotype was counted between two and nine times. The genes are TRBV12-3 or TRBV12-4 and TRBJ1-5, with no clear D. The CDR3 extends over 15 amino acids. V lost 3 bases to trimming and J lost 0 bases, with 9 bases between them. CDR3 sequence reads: CASSFQDLSNQPQHF. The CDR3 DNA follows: TGTGCCAGCAGTTTCCAGGACCTTAGCAATCAGCCCCAGCATTTT.

This CDR3 reads CASSAKTIYGYTF. Written as DNA, the CDR3 is TGTGCCAGCAGCGCGAAAACTATTTATGGCTACACCTTC. This chain links TRBV7-2 with TRBJ1-2; the D is unclear. This CDR3 spans 13 amino acids. From germline, CDR1 is SGHTA and CDR2 FQGNSA. Trimming cost V 5 bases and J 5 bases, with 12 bases left between them.

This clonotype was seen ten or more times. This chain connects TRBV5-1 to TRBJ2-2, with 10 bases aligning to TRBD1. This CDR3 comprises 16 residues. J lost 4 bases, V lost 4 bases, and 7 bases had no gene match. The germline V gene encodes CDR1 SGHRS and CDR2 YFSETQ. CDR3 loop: CASSNRDRGGTGELFF. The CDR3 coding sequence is TGCGCCAGCAGCAACCGGGACAGGGGTGGCACCGGGGAGCTGTTTTTT.

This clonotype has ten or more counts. The CDR3 is CSVALRLADEQYF. The CDR3 nucleotides read TGCAGCGTCGCCCTTAGGCTAGCCGACGAGCAGTACTTC. The rearrangement joins TRBV29-1 to TRBJ2-7; maybe TRBD2 (5 bases). Per germline, CDR1 SQVTM and CDR2 ANQGSEA. Trimming pared 6 bases from V and 5 bases from J, leaving 17 bases between. This CDR3 spans 13 amino acids.

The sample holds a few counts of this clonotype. The CDR3 sequence is CASTPGKGAYEQYF. The CDR3 coding sequence is TGTGCCAGCACCCCCGGGAAGGGGGCGTACGAGCAGTACTTC. The V gene is TRBV12-3 or TRBV12-4, the J gene TRBJ2-7; 7 bases are a match to TRBD1. The J segment lost 4 bases and the V segment lost 7 bases, leaving 10 bases of the junction unmatched. CDR3 length equals 14 residues.

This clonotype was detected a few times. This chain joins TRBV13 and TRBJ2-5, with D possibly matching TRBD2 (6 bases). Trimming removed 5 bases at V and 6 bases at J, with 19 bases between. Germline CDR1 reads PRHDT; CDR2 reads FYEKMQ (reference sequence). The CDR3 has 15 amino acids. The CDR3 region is CASSPRGSGGKTQYF. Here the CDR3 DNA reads TGTGCCAGCAGCCCACGGGGATCCGGCGGGAAGACCCAGTACTTC.

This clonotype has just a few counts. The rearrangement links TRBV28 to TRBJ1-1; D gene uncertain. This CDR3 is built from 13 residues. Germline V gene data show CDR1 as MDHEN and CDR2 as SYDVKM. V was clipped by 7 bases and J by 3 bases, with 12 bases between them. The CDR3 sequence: CASTSAPDTEAFF. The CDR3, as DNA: TGTGCCAGCACTTCTGCACCTGACACTGAAGCTTTCTTT.

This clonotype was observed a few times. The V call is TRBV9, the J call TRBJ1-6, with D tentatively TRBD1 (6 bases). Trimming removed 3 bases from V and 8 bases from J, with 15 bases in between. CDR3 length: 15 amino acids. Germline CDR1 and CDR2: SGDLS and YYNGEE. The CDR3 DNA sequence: TGTGCCAGCAGCGCAACACAGGGATTCGATTCACCCCTCCACTTT. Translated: CASSATQGFDSPLHF.

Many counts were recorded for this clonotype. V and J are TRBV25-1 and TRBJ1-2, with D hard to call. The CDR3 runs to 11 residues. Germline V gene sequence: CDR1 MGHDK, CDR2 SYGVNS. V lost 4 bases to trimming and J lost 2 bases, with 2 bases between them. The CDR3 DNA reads TGTGCCAGCAGTGCAAACTATGGCTACACCTTC. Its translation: CASSANYGYTF.

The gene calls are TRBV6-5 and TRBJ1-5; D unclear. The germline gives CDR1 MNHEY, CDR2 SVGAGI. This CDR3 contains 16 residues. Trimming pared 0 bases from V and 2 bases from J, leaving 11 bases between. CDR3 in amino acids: CASSYSIDGGNQPQHF. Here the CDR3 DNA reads TGTGCCAGCAGTTACTCGATCGATGGAGGCAATCAGCCCCAGCATTTT.

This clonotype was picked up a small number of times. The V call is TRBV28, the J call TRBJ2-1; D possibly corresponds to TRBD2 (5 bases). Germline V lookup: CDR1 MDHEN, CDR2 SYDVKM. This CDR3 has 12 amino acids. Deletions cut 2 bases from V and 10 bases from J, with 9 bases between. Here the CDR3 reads CASSLLAGEQFF. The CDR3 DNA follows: TGTGCCAGCAGTTTACTAGCCGGGGAGCAGTTCTTC.

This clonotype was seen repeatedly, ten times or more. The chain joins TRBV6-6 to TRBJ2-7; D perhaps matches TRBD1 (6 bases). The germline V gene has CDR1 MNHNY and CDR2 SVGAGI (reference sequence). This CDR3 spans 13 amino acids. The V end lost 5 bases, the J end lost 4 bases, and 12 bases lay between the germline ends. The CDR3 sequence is CASSNRVGYEQYF. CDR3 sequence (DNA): TGTGCCAGCAGTAACAGGGTAGGGTACGAGCAGTACTTC.

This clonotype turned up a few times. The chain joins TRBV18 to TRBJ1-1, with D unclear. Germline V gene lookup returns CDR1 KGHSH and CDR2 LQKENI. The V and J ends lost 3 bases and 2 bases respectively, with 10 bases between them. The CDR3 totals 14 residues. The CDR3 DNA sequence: TGTGCCAGCTCACCCCAATGGGAAAACACTGAAGCTTTCTTT. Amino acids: CASSPQWENTEAFF. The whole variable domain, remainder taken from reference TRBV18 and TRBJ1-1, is NAGVMQNPRHLVRRRGQEARLRCSPMKGHSHVYWYRQLPEEGLKFMVYLQKENIIDESGMPKERFSAEFPKEGPSILRIQQVVRGDSAAYFCASSPQWENTEAFFGQGTRLTVV.

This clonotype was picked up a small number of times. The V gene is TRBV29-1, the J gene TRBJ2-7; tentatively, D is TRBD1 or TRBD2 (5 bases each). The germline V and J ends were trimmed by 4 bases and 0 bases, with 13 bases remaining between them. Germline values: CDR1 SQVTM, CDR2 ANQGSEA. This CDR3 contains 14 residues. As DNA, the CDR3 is TGCAGCGTTGGGGGGACGGTGAGCTCCTACGAGCAGTACTTC. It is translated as CSVGGTVSSYEQYF.

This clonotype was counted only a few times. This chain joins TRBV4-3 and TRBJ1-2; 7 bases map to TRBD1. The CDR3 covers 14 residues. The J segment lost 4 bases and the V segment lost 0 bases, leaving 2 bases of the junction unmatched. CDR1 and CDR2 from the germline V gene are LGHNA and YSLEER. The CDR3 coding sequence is TGCGCCAGCAGCCAAGAAGGGGGCCGCTATGGCTACACCTTC. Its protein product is CASSQEGGRYGYTF.

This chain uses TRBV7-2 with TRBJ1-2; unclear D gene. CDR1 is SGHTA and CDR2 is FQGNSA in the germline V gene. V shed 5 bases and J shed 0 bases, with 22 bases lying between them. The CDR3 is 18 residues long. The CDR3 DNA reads TGTGCCAGCAGCCCCGGACTTGGGGAAAAAAAACCTAACTATGGCTACACCTTC. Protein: CASSPGLGEKKPNYGYTF.

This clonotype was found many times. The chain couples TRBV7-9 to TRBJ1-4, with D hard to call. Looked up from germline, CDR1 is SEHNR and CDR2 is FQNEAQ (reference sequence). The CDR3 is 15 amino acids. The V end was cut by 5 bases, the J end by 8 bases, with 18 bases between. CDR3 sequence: CASSPARGAWEKLFF. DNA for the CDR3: TGTGCCAGCAGCCCCGCCCGTGGTGCATGGGAAAAACTGTTTTTT.

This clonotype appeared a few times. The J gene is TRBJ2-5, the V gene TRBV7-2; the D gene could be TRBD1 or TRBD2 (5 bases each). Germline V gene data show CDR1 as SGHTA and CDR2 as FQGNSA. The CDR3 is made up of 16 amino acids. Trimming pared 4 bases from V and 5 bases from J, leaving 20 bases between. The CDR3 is CASSSGLPWGHETQYF. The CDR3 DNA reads TGTGCCAGCAGCTCCGGACTCCCATGGGGCCATGAGACCCAGTACTTC.

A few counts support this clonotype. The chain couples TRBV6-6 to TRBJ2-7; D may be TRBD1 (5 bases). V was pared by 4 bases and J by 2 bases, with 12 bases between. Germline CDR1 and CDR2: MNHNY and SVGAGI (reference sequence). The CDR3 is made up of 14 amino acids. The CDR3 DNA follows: TGTGCCAGCAGTTCCTCGACAGTGGCCTACGAGCAGTACTTC. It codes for CASSSSTVAYEQYF.

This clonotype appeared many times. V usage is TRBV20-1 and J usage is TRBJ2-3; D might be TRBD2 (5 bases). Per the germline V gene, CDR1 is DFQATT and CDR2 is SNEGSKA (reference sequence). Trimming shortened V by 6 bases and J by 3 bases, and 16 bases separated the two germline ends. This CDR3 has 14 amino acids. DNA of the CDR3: TGCAGTGCACTACTAGGAACCCATACAGATACGCAGTATTTT. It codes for CSALLGTHTDTQYF.

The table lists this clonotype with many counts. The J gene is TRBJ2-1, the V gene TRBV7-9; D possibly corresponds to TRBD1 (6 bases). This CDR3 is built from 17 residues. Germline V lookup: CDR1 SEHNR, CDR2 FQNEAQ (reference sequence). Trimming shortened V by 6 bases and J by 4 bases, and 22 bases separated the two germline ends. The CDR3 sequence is CASRDQRQAFEYNEQFF. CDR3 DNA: TGTGCCAGCAGAGATCAAAGACAGGCATTCGAATACAATGAGCAGTTCTTC.